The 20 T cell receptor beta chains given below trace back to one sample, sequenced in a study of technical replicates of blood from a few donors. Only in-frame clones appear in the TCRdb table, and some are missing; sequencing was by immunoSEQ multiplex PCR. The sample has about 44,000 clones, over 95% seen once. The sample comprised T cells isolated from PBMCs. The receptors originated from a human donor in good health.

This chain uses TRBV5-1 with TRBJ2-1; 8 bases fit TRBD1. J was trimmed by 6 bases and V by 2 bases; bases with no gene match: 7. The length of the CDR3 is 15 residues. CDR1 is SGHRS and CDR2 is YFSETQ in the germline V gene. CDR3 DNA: TGCGCCAGCAGCTTTAGGGACAGGAAAACCAATGAGCAGTTCTTC. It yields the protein CASSFRDRKTNEQFF.

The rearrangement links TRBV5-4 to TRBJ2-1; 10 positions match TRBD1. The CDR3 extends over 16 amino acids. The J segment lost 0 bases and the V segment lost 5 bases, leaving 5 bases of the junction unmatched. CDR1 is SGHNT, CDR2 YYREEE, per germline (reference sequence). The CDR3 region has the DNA TGTGCCAGCAGGCAGGGACAGGGGAGCTCCTACAATGAGCAGTTCTTC. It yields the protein CASRQGQGSSYNEQFF.

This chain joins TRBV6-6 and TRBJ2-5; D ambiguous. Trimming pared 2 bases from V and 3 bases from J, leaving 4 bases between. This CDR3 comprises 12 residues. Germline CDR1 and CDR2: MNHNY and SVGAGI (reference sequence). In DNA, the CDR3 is TGTGCCAGCAGTTACACGGAAGAGACCCAGTACTTC. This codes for CASSYTEETQYF.

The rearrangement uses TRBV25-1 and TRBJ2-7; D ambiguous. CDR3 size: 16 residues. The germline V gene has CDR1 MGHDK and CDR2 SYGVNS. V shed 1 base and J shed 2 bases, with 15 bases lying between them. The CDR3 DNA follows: TGTGCCAGCAGTGAATGGTTCTCGATGGGCCCCTACGAGCAGTACTTC. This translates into CASSEWFSMGPYEQYF.

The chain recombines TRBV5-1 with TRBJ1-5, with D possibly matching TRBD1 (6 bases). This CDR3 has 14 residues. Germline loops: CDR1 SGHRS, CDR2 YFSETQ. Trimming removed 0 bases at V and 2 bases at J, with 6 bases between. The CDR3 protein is CASSLEGGNQPQHF. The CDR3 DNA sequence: TGCGCCAGCAGCTTGGAGGGGGGCAATCAGCCCCAGCATTTT. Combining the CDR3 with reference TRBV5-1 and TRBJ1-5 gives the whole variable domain KAGVTQTPRYLIKTRGQQVTLSCSPISGHRSVSWYQQTPGQGLQFLFEYFSETQRNKGNFPGRFSGRQFSNSRSEMNVSTLELGDSALYLCASSLEGGNQPQHFGDGTRLSIL.

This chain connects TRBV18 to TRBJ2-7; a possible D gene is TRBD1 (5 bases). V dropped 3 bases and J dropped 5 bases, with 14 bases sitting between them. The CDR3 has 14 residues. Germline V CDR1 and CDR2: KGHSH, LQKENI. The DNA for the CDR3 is TGTGCCAGCTCACCGAAAGACAAGGGGAACGAGCAGTACTTC. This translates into CASSPKDKGNEQYF.

Here the CDR3 reads CAWGSESTALDQPQHF. DNA for the CDR3: TGTGCCTGGGGCAGTGAATCGACAGCCCTGGATCAGCCCCAGCATTTT. The V gene is TRBV30, the J gene TRBJ1-5, with D possibly matching TRBD1 (5 bases). The ends were cut back, 5 bases at V and 5 bases at J, with 22 bases in the middle. Looked up from germline, CDR1 is GTSNPN and CDR2 is SVGIG (reference sequence). The CDR3 has 16 amino acids.

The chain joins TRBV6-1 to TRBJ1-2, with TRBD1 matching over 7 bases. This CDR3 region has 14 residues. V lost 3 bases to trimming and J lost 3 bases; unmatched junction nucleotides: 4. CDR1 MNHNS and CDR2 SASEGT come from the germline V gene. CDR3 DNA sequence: TGTGCCAGCAGTGAGGGACAGACTTACTATGGCTACACCTTC. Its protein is CASSEGQTYYGYTF.

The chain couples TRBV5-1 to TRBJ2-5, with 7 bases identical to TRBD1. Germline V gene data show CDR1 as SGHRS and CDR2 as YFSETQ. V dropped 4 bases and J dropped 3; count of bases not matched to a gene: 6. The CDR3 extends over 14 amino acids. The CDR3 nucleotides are TGCGCCAGCAGCCGTGGGACAGTAGAAGAGACCCAGTACTTC. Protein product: CASSRGTVEETQYF.

The CDR3 DNA sequence: TGTGCCAGCAGCTCCCCGTATATCGGCGGGAGGGCCTCAGATACGCAGTATTTT. Protein sequence: CASSSPYIGGRASDTQYF. The chain joins TRBV7-8 to TRBJ2-3; TRBD2 aligns across 9 bases. Germline V lookup: CDR1 SGHVS, CDR2 FQNEAQ. Losses at the gene ends were 4 bases for V and 4 bases for J; bases not matched to a gene: 15. This CDR3 has 18 amino acids. Looking up the rest from reference TRBV7-8 and TRBJ2-3 gives the full variable domain: GAGVSQSPRYKVAKRGQDVALRCDPISGHVSLFWYQQALGQGPEFLTYFQNEAQLDKSGLPSDRFFAERPEGSVSTLKIQRTQQEDSAVYLCASSSPYIGGRASDTQYFGPGTRLTVL.

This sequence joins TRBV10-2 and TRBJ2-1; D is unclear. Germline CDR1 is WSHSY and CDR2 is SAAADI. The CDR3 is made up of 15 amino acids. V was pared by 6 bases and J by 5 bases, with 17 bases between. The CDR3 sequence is CASRVLLAGNNEQFF. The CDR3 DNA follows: TGCGCCAGCAGGGTACTCCTGGCAGGTAACAATGAGCAGTTCTTC.

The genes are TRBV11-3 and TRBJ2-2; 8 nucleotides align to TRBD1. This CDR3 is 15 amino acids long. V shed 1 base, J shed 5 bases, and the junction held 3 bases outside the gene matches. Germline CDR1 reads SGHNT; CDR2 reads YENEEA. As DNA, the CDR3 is TGTGCCAGCAGCTTAGGACAGGGGAGTACCGGGGAGCTGTTTTTT. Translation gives CASSLGQGSTGELFF.

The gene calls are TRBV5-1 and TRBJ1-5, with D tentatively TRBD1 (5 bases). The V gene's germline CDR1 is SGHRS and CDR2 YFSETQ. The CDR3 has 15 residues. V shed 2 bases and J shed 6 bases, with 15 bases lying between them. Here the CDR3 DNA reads TGCGCCAGCAGCTTAACAGGCGAAATAGGTCAGCCCCAGCATTTT. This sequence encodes CASSLTGEIGQPQHF.

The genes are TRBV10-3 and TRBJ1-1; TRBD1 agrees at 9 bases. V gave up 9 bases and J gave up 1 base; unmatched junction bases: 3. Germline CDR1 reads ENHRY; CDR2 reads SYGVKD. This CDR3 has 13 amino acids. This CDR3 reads CAIDRGGNTEAFF. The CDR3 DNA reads TGTGCCATTGACAGGGGGGGGAACACTGAAGCTTTCTTT.

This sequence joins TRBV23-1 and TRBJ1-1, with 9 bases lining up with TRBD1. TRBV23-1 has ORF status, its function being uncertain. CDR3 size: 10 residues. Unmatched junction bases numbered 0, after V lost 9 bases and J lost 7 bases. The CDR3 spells CARTGGEAFF. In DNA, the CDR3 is TGCGCCAGGACAGGGGGTGAAGCTTTCTTT.

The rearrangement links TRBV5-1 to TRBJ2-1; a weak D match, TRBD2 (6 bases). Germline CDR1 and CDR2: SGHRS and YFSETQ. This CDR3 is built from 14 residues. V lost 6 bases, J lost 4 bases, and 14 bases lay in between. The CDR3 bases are TGCGCCAGCACCGATAGCGGAGCTTACAATGAGCAGTTCTTC. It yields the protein CASTDSGAYNEQFF.

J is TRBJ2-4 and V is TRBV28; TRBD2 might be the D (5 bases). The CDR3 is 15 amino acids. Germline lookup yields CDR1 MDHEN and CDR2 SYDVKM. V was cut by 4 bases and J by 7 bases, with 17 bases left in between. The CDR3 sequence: CASSSPTVGANIQYF. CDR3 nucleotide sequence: TGTGCCAGCAGTTCCCCTACCGTGGGAGCTAACATTCAGTACTTC.

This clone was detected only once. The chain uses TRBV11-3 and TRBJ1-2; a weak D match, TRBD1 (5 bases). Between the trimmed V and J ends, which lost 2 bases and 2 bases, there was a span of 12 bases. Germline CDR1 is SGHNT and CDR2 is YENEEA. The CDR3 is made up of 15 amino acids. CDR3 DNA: TGTGCCAGCAGCTTAAATTTTAGGGGAAACTATGGCTACACCTTC. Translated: CASSLNFRGNYGYTF.

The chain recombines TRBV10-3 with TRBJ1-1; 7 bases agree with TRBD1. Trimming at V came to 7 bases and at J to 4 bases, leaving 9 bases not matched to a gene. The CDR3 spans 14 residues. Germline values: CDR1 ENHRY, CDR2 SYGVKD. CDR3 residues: CAIKIDRATTEAFF. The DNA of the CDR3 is TGTGCCATCAAAATCGACAGGGCGACCACTGAAGCTTTCTTT.

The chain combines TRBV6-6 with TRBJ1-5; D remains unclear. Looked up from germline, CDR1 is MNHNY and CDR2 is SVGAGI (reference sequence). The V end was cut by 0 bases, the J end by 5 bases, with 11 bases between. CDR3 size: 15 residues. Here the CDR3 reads CASSYSSVTHQPQHF. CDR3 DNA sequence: TGTGCCAGCAGTTACTCGAGTGTCACCCATCAGCCCCAGCATTTT.